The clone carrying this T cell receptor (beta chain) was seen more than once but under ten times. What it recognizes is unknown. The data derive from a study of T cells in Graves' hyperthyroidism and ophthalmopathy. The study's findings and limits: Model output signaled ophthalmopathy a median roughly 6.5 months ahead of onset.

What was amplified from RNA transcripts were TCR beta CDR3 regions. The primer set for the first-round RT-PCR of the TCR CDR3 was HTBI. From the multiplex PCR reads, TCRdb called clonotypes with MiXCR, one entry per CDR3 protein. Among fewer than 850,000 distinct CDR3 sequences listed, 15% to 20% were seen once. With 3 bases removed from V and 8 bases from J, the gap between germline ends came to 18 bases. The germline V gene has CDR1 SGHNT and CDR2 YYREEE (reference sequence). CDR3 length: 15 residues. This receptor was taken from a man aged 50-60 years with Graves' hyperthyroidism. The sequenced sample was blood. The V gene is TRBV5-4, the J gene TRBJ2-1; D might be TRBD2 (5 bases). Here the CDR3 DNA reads TGTGCCAGCAGCTCCCCGGGCCTTAGCGTCGATGAGCAGTTCTTC. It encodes CASSSPGLSVDEQFF.